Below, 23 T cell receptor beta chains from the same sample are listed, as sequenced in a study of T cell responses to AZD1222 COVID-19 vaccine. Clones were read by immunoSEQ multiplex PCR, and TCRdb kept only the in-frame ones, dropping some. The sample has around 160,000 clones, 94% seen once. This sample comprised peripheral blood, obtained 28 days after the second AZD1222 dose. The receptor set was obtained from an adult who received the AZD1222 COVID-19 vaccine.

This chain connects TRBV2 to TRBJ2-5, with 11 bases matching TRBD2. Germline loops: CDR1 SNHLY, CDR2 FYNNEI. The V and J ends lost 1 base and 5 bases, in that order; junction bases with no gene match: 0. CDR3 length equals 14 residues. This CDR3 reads CASSEGTSGETQYF. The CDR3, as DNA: TGTGCCAGCAGTGAAGGGACTAGCGGGGAGACCCAGTACTTC.

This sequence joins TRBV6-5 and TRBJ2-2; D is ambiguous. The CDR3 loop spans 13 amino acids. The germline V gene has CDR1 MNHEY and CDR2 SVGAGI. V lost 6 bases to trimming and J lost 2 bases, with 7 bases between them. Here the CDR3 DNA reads TGTGCCAGCAGCCCCACCAACACCGGGGAGCTGTTTTTT. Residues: CASSPTNTGELFF.

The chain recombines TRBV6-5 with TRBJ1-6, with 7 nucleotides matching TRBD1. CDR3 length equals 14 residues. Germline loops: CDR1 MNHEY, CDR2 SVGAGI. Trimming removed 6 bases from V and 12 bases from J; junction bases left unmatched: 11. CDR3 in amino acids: CASRKGTVQGPLHF. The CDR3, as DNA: TGTGCCAGCAGAAAAGGGACAGTGCAGGGACCCCTCCACTTT.

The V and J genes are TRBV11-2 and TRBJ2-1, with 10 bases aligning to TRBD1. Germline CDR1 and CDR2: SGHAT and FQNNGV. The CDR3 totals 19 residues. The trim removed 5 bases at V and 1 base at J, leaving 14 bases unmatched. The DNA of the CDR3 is TGTGCCAGCAGCGTTCGGACAGGGGGAGGAGAAGTGTCCTACAATGAGCAGTTCTTC. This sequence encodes CASSVRTGGGEVSYNEQFF.

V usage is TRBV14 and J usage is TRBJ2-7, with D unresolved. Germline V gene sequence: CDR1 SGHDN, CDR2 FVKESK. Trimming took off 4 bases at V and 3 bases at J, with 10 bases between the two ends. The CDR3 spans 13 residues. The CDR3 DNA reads TGTGCCAGCAGCCCTGGCCACCTCTACGAGCAGTACTTC. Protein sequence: CASSPGHLYEQYF.

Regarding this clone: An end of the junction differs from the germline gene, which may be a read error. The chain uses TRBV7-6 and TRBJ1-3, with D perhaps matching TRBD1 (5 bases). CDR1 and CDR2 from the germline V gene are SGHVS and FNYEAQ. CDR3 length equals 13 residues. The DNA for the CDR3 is TGTGCAAGCAGGGACTTCTCTGGAAACACCATATATTTT. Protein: CASRDFSGNTIYF. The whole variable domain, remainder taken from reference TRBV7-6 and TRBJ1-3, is GAGVSQSPRYKVTKRGQDVALRCDPISGHVSLYWYRQALGQGPEFLTYFNYEAQQDKSGLPNDRFSAERPEGSISTLTIQRTEQRDSAMYRCASRDFSGNTIYFGEGSWLTVV.

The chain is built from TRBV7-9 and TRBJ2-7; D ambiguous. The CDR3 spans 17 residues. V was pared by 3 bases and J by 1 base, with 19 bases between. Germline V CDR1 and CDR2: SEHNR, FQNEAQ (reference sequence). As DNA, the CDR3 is TGTGCCAGCAGCTTCCCTTCCAGGATGGCGGCATCCTACGAGCAGTACTTC. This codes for CASSFPSRMAASYEQYF.

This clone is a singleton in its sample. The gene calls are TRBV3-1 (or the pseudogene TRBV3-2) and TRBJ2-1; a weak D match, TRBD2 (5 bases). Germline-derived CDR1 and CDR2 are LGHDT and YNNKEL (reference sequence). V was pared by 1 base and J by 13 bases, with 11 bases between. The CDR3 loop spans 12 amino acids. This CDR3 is CASSQVGDYQFF. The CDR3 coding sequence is TGTGCCAGCAGCCAAGTGGGAGACTACCAGTTCTTC.

CDR3 loop: CASSQARDTEAFF. The CDR3 DNA follows: TGTGCCAGCAGCCAAGCTAGGGACACTGAAGCTTTCTTT. V is TRBV14 and J is TRBJ1-1; D gene uncertain. The V end lost 1 base, the J end lost 3 bases, and 6 bases lay between the germline ends. Germline-derived CDR1 and CDR2 are SGHDN and FVKESK. The CDR3 is made up of 13 amino acids.

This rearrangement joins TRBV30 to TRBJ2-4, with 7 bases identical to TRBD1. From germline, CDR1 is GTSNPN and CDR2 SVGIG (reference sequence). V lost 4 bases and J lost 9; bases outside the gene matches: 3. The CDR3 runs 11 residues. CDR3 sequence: CAWNRGSIQYF. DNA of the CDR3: TGTGCCTGGAACAGGGGAAGCATTCAGTACTTC.

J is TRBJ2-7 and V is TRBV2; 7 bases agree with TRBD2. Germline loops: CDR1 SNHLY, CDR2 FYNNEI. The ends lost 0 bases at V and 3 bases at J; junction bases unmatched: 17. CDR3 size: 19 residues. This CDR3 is CASSEAGGSGRLADYEQYF. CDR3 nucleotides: TGTGCCAGCAGTGAAGCGGGGGGAAGCGGGCGGCTAGCGGACTACGAGCAGTACTTC.

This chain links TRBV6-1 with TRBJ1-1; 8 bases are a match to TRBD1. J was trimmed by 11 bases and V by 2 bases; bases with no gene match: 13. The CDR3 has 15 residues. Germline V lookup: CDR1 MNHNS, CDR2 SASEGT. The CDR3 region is CASSEQGAVYVGAFF. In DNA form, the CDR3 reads TGTGCCAGCAGTGAACAGGGGGCCGTCTATGTGGGCGCTTTCTTT.

For the CDR3, the DNA is TGTGCCAGTAGTATTGTAAGGAAGCCCACTGAAGCTTTCTTT. Protein product: CASSIVRKPTEAFF. The chain combines TRBV19 with TRBJ1-1; D gene unclear. The V and J ends lost 3 bases and 4 bases respectively, with 12 bases between them. The CDR3 runs to 14 residues. The V gene's germline CDR1 is LNHDA and CDR2 SQIVND (reference sequence).

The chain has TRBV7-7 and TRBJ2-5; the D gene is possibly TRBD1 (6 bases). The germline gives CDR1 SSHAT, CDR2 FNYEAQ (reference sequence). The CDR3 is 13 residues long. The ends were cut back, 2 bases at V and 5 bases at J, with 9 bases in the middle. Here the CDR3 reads CASSLSQGETQYF. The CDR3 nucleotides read TGTGCCAGCAGCTTATCTCAGGGGGAGACCCAGTACTTC.

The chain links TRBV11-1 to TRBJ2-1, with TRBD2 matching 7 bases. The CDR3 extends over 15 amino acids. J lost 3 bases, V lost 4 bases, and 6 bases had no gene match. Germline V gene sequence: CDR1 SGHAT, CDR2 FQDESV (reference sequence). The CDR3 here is CASSSPGTNYNEQFF. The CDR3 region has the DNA TGTGCCAGCAGCTCGCCCGGGACTAACTACAATGAGCAGTTCTTC.

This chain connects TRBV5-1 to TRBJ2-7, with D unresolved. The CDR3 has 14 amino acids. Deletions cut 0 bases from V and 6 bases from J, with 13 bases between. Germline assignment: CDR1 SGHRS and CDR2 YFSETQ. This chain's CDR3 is CASSLGVDLGEQYF. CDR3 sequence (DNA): TGCGCCAGCAGCTTGGGAGTAGATCTGGGCGAGCAGTACTTC.

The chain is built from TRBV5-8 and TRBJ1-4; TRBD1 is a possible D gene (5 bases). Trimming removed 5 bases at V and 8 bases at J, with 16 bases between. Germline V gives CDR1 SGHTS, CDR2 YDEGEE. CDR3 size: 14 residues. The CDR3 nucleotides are TGTGCCAGCAGATTCATTCGGGGACGGGAAAAACTGTTTTTT. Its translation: CASRFIRGREKLFF.

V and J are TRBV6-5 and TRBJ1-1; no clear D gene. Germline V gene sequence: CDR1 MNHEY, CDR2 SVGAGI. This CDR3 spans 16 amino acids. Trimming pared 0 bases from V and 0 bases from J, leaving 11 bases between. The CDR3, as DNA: TGTGCCAGCAGTTACTCAAGGACGGTCATGAACACTGAAGCTTTCTTT. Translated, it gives CASSYSRTVMNTEAFF.

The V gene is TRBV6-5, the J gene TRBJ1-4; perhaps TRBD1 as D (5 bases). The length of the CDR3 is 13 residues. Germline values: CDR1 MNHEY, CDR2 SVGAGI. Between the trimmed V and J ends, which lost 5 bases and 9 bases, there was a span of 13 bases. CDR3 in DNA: TGTGCCAGCAGTCCCGTCGGGGGGAAAAAACTGTTTTTT. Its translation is CASSPVGGKKLFF.

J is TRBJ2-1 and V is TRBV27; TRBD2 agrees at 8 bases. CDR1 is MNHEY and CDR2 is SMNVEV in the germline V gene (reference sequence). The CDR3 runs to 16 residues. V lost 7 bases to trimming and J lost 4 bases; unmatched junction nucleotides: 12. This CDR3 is CASNPGGGRTYNEQFF. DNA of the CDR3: TGTGCCAGCAACCCGGGCGGCGGGAGGACTTACAATGAGCAGTTCTTC.

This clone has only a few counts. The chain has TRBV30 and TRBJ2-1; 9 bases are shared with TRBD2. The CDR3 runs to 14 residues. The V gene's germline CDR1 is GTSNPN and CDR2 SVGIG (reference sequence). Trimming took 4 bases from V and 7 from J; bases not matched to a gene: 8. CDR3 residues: CAWNGLASKNEQFF. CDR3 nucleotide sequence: TGTGCCTGGAACGGACTAGCGTCGAAGAATGAGCAGTTCTTC.

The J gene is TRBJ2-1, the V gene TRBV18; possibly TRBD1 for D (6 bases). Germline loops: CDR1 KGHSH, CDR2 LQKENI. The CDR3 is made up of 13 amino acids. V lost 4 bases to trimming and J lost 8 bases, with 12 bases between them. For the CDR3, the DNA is TGTGCCAGCTCACGTAGGGGGAACGATGAGCAGTTCTTC. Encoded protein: CASSRRGNDEQFF.

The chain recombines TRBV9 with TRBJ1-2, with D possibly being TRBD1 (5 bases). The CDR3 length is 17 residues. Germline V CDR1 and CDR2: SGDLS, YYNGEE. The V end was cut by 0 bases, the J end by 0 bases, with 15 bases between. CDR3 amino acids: CASSVVKRGLANYGYTF. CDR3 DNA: TGTGCCAGCAGCGTAGTGAAGAGGGGTTTGGCTAACTATGGCTACACCTTC.